Presented here are 9 T cell receptor beta chains from one specimen sequenced in a study of PD-L1 blockade in urothelial cancer. Stated time point: pretreatment peripheral blood. Here immunoSEQ multiplex PCR was the method, and the copy in TCRdb shows in-frame clones only, minus some. The sample includes fewer than 100,000 clones, around 81% of them seen just once. This specimen was PBMCs, taken around atezolizumab (anti-PD-L1) treatment. The receptors stem from a man in his forties with urothelial cancer.

The chain links TRBV19 to TRBJ1-1; TRBD1 is a possible D gene (5 bases). Trimming took off 7 bases at V and 4 bases at J, with 19 bases between the two ends. This CDR3 is built from 15 residues. In germline, CDR1 is LNHDA, CDR2 SQIVND (reference sequence). The CDR3 is CASIRKGVDGTEAFF. In DNA, the CDR3 is TGTGCCAGTATTAGGAAAGGGGTGGACGGCACTGAAGCTTTCTTT.

The chain couples TRBV30 to TRBJ2-3; 8 bases match TRBD2. J lost 4 bases, V lost 3 bases, and 12 bases had no gene match. Per germline, CDR1 GTSNPN and CDR2 SVGIG (reference sequence). The CDR3 sequence is 16 residues long. For the CDR3, the DNA is TGTGCCTGGAGCTTAGGGCTGCCGGGAGGGCCAGATACGCAGTATTTT. Translating gives CAWSLGLPGGPDTQYF. The entire variable domain, with the rest obtained from reference TRBV30 and TRBJ2-3, is as follows: SQTIHQWPATLVQPVGSPLSLECTVEGTSNPNLYWYRQAAGRGLQLLFYSVGIGQISSEVPQNLSASRPQDRQFILSSKKLLLSDSGFYLCAWSLGLPGGPDTQYFGPGTRLTVL.

This clone has just one count. The genes are TRBV7-2 and TRBJ2-2; a possible D gene is TRBD1 (5 bases). The germline CDR1 and CDR2 sequences are SGHTA and FQGNSA. V lost 6 bases to trimming and J lost 7 bases, with 15 bases between them. The CDR3 covers 14 residues. CDR3 in amino acids: CASSLPQGSGELFF. The CDR3 DNA reads TGTGCCAGCAGTTTACCCCAGGGAAGCGGGGAGCTGTTTTTT.

The rearrangement uses TRBV4-1 and TRBJ1-3; no reliable D call. Trimming removed 0 bases from V and 2 bases from J, with 14 bases in between. The CDR3 runs to 17 residues. CDR1 and CDR2 from the germline V gene are MGHRA and YSYEKL. The CDR3, as DNA: TGCGCCAGCAGCCAAGATCGAGGAGTGATGGCTGGAAACACCATATATTTT. Its translation: CASSQDRGVMAGNTIYF.

The V call is TRBV5-1, the J call TRBJ1-4; 7 bases agree with TRBD1. Germline V gene sequence: CDR1 SGHRS, CDR2 YFSETQ. With V trimmed by 0 bases and J by 11 bases, 7 bases remained unmatched. This CDR3 has 14 residues. CDR3 DNA: TGCGCCAGCAGCTTGGGACAGGGTAAAGAGAAACTGTTTTTT. It encodes CASSLGQGKEKLFF.

This clone has just one count. The gene calls are TRBV5-4 and TRBJ1-2; 9 bases line up with TRBD1. The CDR3 loop spans 17 amino acids. The trim removed 5 bases at V and 5 bases at J, leaving 16 bases unmatched. CDR1 is SGHNT, CDR2 YYREEE, per germline (reference sequence). The CDR3 protein is CASRAGTGSLSRYGYTF. The CDR3 coding sequence is TGTGCCAGCAGGGCCGGGACAGGGTCCCTATCACGGTATGGCTACACCTTC.

The chain has TRBV4-2 and TRBJ2-3; 9 nucleotides align to TRBD2. In germline, CDR1 is LGHNA, CDR2 YNFKEQ. V lost 0 bases and J lost 2; bases outside the gene matches: 3. The CDR3 runs 16 residues. CDR3 bases: TGTGCCAGCAGCCAAGAAGTAGCGGGAGCCACAGATACGCAGTATTTT. Translation gives CASSQEVAGATDTQYF.

The V call is TRBV7-2, the J call TRBJ1-2; D not certain. The CDR3 length is 15 residues. Germline loops: CDR1 SGHTA, CDR2 FQGNSA. The ends were cut back, 7 bases at V and 2 bases at J, with 17 bases in the middle. The CDR3 protein is CASNPSRADNYGYTF. The DNA of the CDR3 is TGTGCCAGCAACCCCTCGAGGGCGGACAACTATGGCTACACCTTC.

The rearrangement uses TRBV7-9 and TRBJ2-7; 13 bases align to TRBD2. The germline V gene encodes CDR1 SEHNR and CDR2 FQNEAQ (reference sequence). The CDR3 has 15 amino acids. With 5 bases clipped from V and 5 bases from J, the junction kept 6 bases outside the gene matches. This chain's CDR3 is CASSAPGLAGNEQYF. The CDR3 DNA follows: TGTGCCAGCAGCGCCCCGGGACTAGCGGGAAACGAGCAGTACTTC. Looking up the rest from reference TRBV7-9 and TRBJ2-7 gives the full variable domain: DTGVSQNPRHKITKRGQNVTFRCDPISEHNRLYWYRQTLGQGPEFLTYFQNEAQLEKSRLLSDRFSAERPKGSFSTLEIQRTEQGDSAMYLCASSAPGLAGNEQYFGPGTRLTVT.